The 15 T cell receptor beta chains below come from one sample, sequenced in a study of cytomegalovirus exposure and HLA in healthy donors. The PCR employed 60 Vbeta primers together with 13 Jbeta primers. Here immunoSEQ multiplex PCR was the method, and the copy in TCRdb shows in-frame clones only, minus some. The table records around 100,000 clones, around three quarters of them present only once. The sample consisted of PBMCs. The origin of the receptors is a young woman in good health and CMV-seropositive.

This chain joins TRBV11-1 and TRBJ2-7; the match to TRBD2 covers 7 bases. The CDR3 is made up of 14 amino acids. After removal of 4 bases from V and 2 bases from J, the junction contained 5 bases not matched to a gene. Germline-derived CDR1 and CDR2 are SGHAT and FQDESV (reference sequence). DNA of the CDR3: TGTGCCAGCAGCTCGAGCGGGGAGGCCTACGAGCAGTACTTC. Encoded protein: CASSSSGEAYEQYF.

V is TRBV5-1 and J is TRBJ1-4; TRBD1 is a possible D gene (5 bases). V lost 6 bases and J 4 bases, leaving 10 bases between the germline ends. Germline V gene lookup returns CDR1 SGHRS and CDR2 YFSETQ. The CDR3 covers 13 residues. CDR3 bases: TGCGCCAGCACGACAGCGCTTAATGAAAAACTGTTTTTT. This sequence encodes CASTTALNEKLFF.

This clone appeared once. The chain recombines TRBV10-3 with TRBJ2-3, with D hard to call. The V and J ends lost 6 bases and 2 bases respectively, with 3 bases between them. The length of the CDR3 is 11 residues. Germline assignment: CDR1 ENHRY and CDR2 SYGVKD. As DNA, the CDR3 is TGTGCCATCAGACTCACAGATACGCAGTATTTT. Its translation is CAIRLTDTQYF.

The V gene is TRBV4-1, the J gene TRBJ2-7; maybe TRBD2 (5 bases). The CDR3 covers 11 residues. The V gene's germline CDR1 is MGHRA and CDR2 YSYEKL. The V and J ends lost 5 bases and 6 bases respectively, with 8 bases between them. CDR3 DNA: TGCGCCAGCAGCGGACTGGGCGAGCAGTACTTC. It translates to CASSGLGEQYF.

This clone turned up a few times. The chain links TRBV2 to TRBJ2-7; TRBD1 aligns across 7 bases. The CDR3 extends over 13 amino acids. Germline lookup yields CDR1 SNHLY and CDR2 FYNNEI. The V gene end was trimmed by 4 bases and the J gene end by 6 bases; junction bases not matched to a gene: 6. The CDR3 DNA reads TGTGCCAGCAGTGTGGCACAGGGGTGCGAGCAGTACTTC. Its translation is CASSVAQGCEQYF.

This clone occurred once. The V call is TRBV7-8, the J call TRBJ1-4; unclear D gene. The CDR3 contains 13 residues. Trimming stripped 5 bases from V and 1 base from J, with 5 bases between. The germline CDR1 and CDR2 sequences are SGHVS and FQNEAQ. This CDR3 reads CASSPGTNEKLFF. DNA for the CDR3: TGTGCCAGCAGCCCAGGAACTAATGAAAAACTGTTTTTT.

The genes are TRBV6-5 and TRBJ2-3, with 12 bases matching TRBD2. The CDR3 extends over 16 amino acids. V shed 2 bases, J shed 4 bases, and the junction held 4 bases outside the gene matches. CDR1 MNHEY and CDR2 SVGAGI come from the germline V gene. CDR3 protein: CASSYGLAGSSDTQYF. The CDR3 nucleotides read TGTGCCAGCAGTTACGGACTAGCGGGGTCTTCAGATACGCAGTATTTT.

The chain links TRBV19 to TRBJ2-7, with 7 bases that match TRBD2. The trim removed 7 bases at V and 0 bases at J, leaving 6 bases unmatched. The CDR3 covers 14 residues. Germline loops: CDR1 LNHDA, CDR2 SQIVND (reference sequence). CDR3 region: CASTSTGGSYEQYF. CDR3 sequence (DNA): TGTGCCAGTACCTCCACGGGGGGCTCCTACGAGCAGTACTTC.

This clone showed up just a few times. V usage is TRBV5-1 and J usage is TRBJ2-7; TRBD2 matches at 8 bases. The germline CDR1 and CDR2 sequences are SGHRS and YFSETQ. The CDR3 runs to 15 residues. The ends lost 1 base at V and 3 bases at J; junction bases unmatched: 6. The CDR3 DNA reads TGCGCCAGCAGCTTGAGACTAGCGAGTATCTACGAGCAGTACTTC. It encodes CASSLRLASIYEQYF.

This clone appeared a single time. The J gene is TRBJ2-7, the V gene TRBV6-1, with 11 bases aligning to TRBD2. Germline loops: CDR1 MNHNS, CDR2 SASEGT. Trimming removed 2 bases from V and 7 bases from J; junction bases left unmatched: 7. This CDR3 has 15 amino acids. DNA of the CDR3: TGTGCCAGCAGTGAACTTAGCGGGAGGGCTGGGGAGCAGTACTTC. Its translation is CASSELSGRAGEQYF.

This clone was seen more than once but under ten times. This chain uses TRBV18 with TRBJ2-4; 10 bases match TRBD2. Trimming removed 2 bases from V and 4 bases from J; junction bases left unmatched: 11. Germline V gene sequence: CDR1 KGHSH, CDR2 LQKENI. The CDR3 consists of 18 residues. CDR3 nucleotides: TGTGCCAGCTCACCAGCTAGCGGGAGTTTGTCGGGAAAAAACATTCAGTACTTC. It yields the protein CASSPASGSLSGKNIQYF.

The V and J genes are TRBV5-1 and TRBJ2-7; 10 nucleotides line up with TRBD2. The CDR3 has 15 residues. The V segment lost 0 bases and the J segment 5 bases; nucleotides outside the gene matches: 5. The germline gives CDR1 SGHRS, CDR2 YFSETQ. CDR3 loop: CASSLASSGGHEQYF. Written as DNA, the CDR3 is TGCGCCAGCAGCTTGGCATCTAGCGGGGGCCACGAGCAGTACTTC.

This clone was counted a few times. The rearrangement links TRBV2 to TRBJ2-2; TRBD2 aligns across 9 bases. The junction had 11 bases not matched to a gene; V was cut back by 11 bases and J by 4 bases. Per germline, CDR1 SNHLY and CDR2 FYNNEI. The CDR3 consists of 15 residues. The CDR3 DNA sequence: TGTGCCGCCGGTGGGGCGGGAGGGATCACCGGGGAGCTGTTTTTT. The encoded protein is CAAGGAGGITGELFF. The variable domain in full, completed from reference TRBV2 and TRBJ2-2, reads EPEVTQTPSHQVTQMGQEVILRCVPISNHLYFYWYRQILGQKVEFLVSFYNNEISEKSEIFDDQFSVERPDGSNFTLKIRSTKLEDSAMYFCAAGGAGGITGELFFGEGSRLTVL.

With regard to this clone: This is likely a read error, given that the CDR3 carries no conserved phenylalanine or tryptophan at its end. The chain employs TRBV2 and TRBJ1-2; TRBD1 is a possible D gene (6 bases). V was shortened by 6 bases and J by 8 bases, with 13 bases between the two germline ends. From germline, CDR1 is SNHLY and CDR2 FYNNEI. The CDR3 totals 12 residues. CDR3: CASRATGFGYTL. In nucleotides, the CDR3 is TGTGCCAGCAGGGCCACAGGGTTCGGCTACACCCTC.

In its sample, this clone was seen once. This rearrangement joins TRBV6-1 to TRBJ1-2, with D unresolved. Trimming stripped 1 base from V and 4 bases from J, with 13 bases between. In germline, CDR1 is MNHNS, CDR2 SASEGT. The CDR3 runs to 15 residues. The CDR3: CASSEGGGSGYGYTF. The CDR3 coding sequence is TGTGCCAGCAGTGAAGGTGGAGGATCAGGCTATGGCTACACCTTC.